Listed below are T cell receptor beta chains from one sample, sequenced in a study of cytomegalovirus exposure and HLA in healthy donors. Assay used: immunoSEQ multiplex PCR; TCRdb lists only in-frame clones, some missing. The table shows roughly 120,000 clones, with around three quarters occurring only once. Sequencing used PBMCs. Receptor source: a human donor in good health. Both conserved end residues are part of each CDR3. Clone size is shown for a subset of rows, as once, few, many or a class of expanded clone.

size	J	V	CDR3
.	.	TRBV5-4	CASSPLSGSVEQYF
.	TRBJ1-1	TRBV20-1	CSAGVRVEAFF
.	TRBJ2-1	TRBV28	CASSKGLAGGSYNEQFF
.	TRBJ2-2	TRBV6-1	CASSPGTRNTGELFF
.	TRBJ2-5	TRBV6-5	CASSYSSYQETQYF
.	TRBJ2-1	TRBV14	CASSQDYSGRVRNEQFF
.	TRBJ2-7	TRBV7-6	CASSARTGVINEQYF
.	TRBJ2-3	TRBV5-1	CASRSSHSTDTQYF
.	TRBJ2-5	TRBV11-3	CASSPYRGQETQYF
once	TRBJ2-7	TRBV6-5	CASIAPGTDGKEYF
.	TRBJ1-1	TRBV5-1	CASSLVRGTEAFF
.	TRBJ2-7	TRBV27	CASSPRLTGESEQYF
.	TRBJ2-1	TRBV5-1	CASSRTGYYNEQFF
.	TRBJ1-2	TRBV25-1	CASREGGVGYTF
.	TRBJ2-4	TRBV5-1	CASSRTDLAKNSQYF
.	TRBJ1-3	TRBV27	CASSLSWGPENTIYF
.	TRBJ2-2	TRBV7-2	CASRRAGVAGELFF
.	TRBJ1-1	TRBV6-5	CASSLDGGRTAFF
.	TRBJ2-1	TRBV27	CACVGGAMNEQFF
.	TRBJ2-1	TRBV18	CASSPRSVAGNGQFF
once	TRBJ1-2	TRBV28	CASSPAGGLKYGYTF
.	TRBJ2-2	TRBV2	CASSESQRSNTGELFF
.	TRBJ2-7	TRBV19	CASEAAGGGYEQYF
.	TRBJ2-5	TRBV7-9	CASSSHPGTGGTQYF
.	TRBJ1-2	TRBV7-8	CASSLGDRGRYGYTF
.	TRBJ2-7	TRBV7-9	CASSPPTSYEQYF
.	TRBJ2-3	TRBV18	CASSPLAVYGDGTDTQYF
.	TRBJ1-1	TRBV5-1	CASRGGTQGFF
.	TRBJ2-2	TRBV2	CASRSTGANTGELFF
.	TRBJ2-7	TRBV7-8	CASSVTSGPYEQYF
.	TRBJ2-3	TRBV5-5	CASSLVVGVSTDTQYF
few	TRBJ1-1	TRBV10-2	CASSRDRIAANTEAFF
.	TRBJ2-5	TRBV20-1	CSVRRPRGQYF
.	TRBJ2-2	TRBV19	CASSIVVLFWGTSVPNTGELFF
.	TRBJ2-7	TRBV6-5	CASSSSKGAPSYEQYF
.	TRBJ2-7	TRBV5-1	CASSLSNLADEQYF
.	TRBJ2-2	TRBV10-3	CAISRTSGRRGELFF
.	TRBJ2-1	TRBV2	CASSENRPRVSEQFF